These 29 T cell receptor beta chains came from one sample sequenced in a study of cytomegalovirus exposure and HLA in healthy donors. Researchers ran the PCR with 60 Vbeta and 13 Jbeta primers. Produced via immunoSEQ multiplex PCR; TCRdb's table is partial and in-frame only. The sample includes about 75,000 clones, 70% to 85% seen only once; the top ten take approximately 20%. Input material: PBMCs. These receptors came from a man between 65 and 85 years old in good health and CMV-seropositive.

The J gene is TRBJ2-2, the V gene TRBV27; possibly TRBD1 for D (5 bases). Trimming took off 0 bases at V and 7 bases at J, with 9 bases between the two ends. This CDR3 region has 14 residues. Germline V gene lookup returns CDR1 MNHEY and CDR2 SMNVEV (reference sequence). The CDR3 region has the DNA TGTGCCAGCAGTTTATCGGATAGGGGCGGGGAGCTGTTTTTT. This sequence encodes CASSLSDRGGELFF.

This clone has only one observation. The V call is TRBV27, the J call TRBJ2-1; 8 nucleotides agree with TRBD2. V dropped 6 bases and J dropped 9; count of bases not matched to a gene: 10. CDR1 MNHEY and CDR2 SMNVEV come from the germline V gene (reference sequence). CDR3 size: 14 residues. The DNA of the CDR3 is TGTGCCAGCAGGGCAGCGGGAGAGGTTTCTGAGCAGTTCTTC. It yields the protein CASRAAGEVSEQFF.

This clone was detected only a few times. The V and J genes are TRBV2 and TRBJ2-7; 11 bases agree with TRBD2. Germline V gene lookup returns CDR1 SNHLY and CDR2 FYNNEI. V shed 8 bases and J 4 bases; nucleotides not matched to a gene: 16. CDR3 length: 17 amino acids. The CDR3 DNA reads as TGTGCCAGCGGGACAGAATTGACTAGCGGGAAGAGTTACGAGCAGTACTTC. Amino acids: CASGTELTSGKSYEQYF.

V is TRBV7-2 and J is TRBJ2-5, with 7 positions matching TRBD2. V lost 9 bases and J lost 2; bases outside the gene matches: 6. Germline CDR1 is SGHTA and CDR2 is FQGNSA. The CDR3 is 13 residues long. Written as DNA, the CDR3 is TGTGCCAGTATGTGGGGGGGTCAAGAGACCCAGTACTTC. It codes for CASMWGGQETQYF.

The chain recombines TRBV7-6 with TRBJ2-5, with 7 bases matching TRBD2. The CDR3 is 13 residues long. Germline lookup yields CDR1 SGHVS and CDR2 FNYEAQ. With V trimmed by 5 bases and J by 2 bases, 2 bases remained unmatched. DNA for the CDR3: TGTGCCAGCAGCCCTAGCGGACAAGAGACCCAGTACTTC. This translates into CASSPSGQETQYF.

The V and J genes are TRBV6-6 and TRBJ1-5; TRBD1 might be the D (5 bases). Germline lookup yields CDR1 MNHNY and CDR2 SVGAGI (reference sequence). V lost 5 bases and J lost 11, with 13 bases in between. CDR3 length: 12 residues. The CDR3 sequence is CASSRDSAAQHF. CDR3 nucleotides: TGTGCCAGCAGTCGGGACTCCGCGGCCCAGCATTTT.

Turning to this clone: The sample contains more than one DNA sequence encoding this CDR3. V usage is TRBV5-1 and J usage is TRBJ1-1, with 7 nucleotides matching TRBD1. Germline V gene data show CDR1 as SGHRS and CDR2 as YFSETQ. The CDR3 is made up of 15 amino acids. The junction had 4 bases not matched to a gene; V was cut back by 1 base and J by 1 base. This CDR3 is CASSLTGTANTEAFF. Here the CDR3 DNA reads TGCGCCAGCAGCTTGACCGGGACAGCGAACACTGAAGCTTTCTTT.

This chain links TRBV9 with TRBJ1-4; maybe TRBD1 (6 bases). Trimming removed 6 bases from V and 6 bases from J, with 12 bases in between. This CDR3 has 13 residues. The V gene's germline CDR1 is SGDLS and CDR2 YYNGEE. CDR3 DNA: TGTGCCAGCAAAGGGGGGGCGGATGAAAAACTGTTTTTT. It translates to CASKGGADEKLFF.

CDR3 DNA: TGTGCCAGCAGTGAAGGCCTGGGGCCTCAGCCCCAGCATTTT. As protein: CASSEGLGPQPQHF. The J gene is TRBJ1-5, the V gene TRBV2; a weak D match, TRBD1 (5 bases). Germline loops: CDR1 SNHLY, CDR2 FYNNEI. Trimming cost V 1 base and J 6 bases, with 10 bases left between them. The CDR3 length is 14 residues. Filled out from reference TRBV2 and TRBJ1-5, the complete variable domain reads EPEVTQTPSHQVTQMGQEVILRCVPISNHLYFYWYRQILGQKVEFLVSFYNNEISEKSEIFDDQFSVERPDGSNFTLKIRSTKLEDSAMYFCASSEGLGPQPQHFGDGTRLSIL.

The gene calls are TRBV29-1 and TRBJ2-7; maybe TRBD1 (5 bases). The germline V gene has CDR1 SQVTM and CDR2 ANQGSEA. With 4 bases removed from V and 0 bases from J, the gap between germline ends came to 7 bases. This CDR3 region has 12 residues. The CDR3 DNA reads TGCAGCGTTGGACAGAGCTCCTACGAGCAGTACTTC. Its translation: CSVGQSSYEQYF.

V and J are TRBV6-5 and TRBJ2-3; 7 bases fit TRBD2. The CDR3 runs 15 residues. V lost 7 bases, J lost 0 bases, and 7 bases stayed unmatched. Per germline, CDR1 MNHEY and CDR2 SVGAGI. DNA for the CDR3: TGTGCCAGCACCTCGGCTAGCGGCAGCACAGATACGCAGTATTTT. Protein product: CASTSASGSTDTQYF.

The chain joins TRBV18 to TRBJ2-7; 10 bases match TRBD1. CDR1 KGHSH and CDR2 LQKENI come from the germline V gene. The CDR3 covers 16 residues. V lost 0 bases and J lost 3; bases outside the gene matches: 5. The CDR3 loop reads CASSPPSGTGDYEQYF. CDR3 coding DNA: TGTGCCAGCTCACCACCGTCCGGGACAGGGGACTACGAGCAGTACTTC.

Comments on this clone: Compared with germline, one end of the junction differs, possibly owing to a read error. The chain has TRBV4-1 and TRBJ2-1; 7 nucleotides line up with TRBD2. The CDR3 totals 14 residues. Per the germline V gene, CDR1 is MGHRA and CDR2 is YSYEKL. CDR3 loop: CASTQTGGGNEQFF. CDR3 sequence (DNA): TGCGCCAGCACCCAAACCGGCGGGGGAAATGAGCAGTTCTTC.

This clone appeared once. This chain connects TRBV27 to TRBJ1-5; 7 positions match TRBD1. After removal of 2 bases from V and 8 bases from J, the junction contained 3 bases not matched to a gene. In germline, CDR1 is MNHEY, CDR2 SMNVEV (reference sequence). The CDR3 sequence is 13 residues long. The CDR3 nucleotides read TGTGCCAGCAGTTTAGACAGGGCTAAGCCCCAGCATTTT. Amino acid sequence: CASSLDRAKPQHF.

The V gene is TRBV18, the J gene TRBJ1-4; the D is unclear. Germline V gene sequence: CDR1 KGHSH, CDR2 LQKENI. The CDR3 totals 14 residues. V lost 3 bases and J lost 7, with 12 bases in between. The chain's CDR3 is CASSPFGEGEKLFF. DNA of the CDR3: TGTGCCAGCTCACCCTTCGGCGAGGGTGAAAAACTGTTTTTT.

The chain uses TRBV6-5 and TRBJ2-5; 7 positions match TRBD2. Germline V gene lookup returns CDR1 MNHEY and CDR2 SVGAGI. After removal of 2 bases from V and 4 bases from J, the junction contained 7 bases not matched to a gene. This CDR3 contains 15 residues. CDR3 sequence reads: CASSYNRLASETQYF. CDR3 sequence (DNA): TGTGCCAGCAGTTACAATAGACTAGCTTCAGAGACCCAGTACTTC.

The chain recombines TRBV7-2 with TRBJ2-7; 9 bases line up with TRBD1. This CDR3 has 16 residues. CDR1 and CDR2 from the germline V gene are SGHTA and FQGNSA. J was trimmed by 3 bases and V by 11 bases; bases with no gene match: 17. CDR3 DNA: TGTGCCGGCATGCCCCCCCCGGGACAGGGAAACTACGAGCAGTACTTC. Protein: CAGMPPPGQGNYEQYF.

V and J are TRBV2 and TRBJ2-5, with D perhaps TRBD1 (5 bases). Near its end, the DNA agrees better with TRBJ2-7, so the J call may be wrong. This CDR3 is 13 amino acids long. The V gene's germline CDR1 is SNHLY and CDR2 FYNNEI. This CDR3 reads CASSGRQGYEQYF. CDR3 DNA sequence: TGTGCCAGCAGTGGTAGGCAGGGCTACGAGCAGTACTTC.

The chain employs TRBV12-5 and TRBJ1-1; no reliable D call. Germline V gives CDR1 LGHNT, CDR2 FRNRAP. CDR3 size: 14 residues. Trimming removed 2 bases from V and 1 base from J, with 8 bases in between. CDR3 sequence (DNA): TGTGCTAGTGGTTTGCCCCAGGCGAACACTGAAGCTTTCTTT. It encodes CASGLPQANTEAFF.

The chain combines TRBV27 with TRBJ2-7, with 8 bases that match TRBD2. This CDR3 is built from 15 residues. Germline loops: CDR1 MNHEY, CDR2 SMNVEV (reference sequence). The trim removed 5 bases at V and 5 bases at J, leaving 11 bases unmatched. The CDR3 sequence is CASSAPGLGVHEQYF. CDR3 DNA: TGTGCCAGCAGTGCCCCGGGACTAGGGGTCCACGAGCAGTACTTC.

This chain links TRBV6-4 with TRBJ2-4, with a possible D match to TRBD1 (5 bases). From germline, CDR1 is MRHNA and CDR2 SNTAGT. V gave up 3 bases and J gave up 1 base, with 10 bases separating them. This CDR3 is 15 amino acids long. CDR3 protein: CASSDAGSAKNIQYF. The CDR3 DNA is TGTGCCAGCAGTGATGCAGGGTCGGCCAAAAACATTCAGTACTTC.

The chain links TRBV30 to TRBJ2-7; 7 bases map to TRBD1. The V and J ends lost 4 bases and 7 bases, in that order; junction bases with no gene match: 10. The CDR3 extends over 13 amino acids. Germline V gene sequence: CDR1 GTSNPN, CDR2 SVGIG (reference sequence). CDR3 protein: CAWIGQGVGEQYF. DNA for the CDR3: TGTGCCTGGATTGGGCAGGGGGTCGGTGAGCAGTACTTC.

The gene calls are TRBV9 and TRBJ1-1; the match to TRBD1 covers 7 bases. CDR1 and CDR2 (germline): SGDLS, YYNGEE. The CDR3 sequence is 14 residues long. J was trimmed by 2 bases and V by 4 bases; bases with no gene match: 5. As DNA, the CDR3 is TGTGCCAGCAGCAACCGGGACAGAAACACTGAAGCTTTCTTT. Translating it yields CASSNRDRNTEAFF.

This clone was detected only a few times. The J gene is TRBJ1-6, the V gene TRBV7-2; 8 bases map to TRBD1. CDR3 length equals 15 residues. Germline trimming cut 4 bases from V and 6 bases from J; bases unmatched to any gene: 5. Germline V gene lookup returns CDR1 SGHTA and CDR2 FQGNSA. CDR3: CASSSGDRLNSPLHF. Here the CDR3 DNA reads TGTGCCAGCAGCTCCGGGGACAGGCTTAATTCACCCCTCCACTTT.

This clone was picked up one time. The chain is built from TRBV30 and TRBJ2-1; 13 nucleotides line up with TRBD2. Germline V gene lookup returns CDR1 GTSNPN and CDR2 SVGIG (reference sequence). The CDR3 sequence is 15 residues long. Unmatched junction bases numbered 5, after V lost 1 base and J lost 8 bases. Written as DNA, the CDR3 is TGTGCCTGGAGTGGGGGACTAGCGGGATTAGATGAGCAGTTCTTC. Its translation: CAWSGGLAGLDEQFF.

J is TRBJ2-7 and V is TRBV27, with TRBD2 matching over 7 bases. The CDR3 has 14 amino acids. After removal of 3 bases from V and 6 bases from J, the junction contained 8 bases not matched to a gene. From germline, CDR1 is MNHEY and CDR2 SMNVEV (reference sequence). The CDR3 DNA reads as TGTGCCAGCAGTTTCTCCAGAGGGGAGGGCGAGCAGTACTTC. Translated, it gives CASSFSRGEGEQYF.

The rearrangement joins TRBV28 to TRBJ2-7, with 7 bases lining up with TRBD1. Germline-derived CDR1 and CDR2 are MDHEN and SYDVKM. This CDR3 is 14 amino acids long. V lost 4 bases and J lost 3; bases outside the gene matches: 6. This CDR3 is CASSSGDSLYEQYF. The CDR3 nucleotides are TGTGCCAGCAGTTCCGGGGACAGCCTCTACGAGCAGTACTTC.

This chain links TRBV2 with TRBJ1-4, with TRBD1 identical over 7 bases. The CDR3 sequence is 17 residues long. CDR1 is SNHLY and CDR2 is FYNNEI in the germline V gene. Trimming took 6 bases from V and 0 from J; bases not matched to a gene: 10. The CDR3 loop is CASRAVQGSTTNEKLFF. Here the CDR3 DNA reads TGTGCCAGCAGGGCCGTACAGGGGTCGACAACTAATGAAAAACTGTTTTTT. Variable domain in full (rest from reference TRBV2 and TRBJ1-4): EPEVTQTPSHQVTQMGQEVILRCVPISNHLYFYWYRQILGQKVEFLVSFYNNEISEKSEIFDDQFSVERPDGSNFTLKIRSTKLEDSAMYFCASRAVQGSTTNEKLFFGSGTQLSVL.

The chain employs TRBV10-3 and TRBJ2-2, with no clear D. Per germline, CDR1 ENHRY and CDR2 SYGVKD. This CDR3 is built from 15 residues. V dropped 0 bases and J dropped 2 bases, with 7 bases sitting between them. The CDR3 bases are TGTGCCATCAGTGAGTCAACTACCAACACCGGGGAGCTGTTTTTT. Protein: CAISESTTNTGELFF.